Listed below are T cell receptor beta chains from one sample, sequenced in a study of regulatory T cells in long-lasting Graves disease. From the multiplex PCR reads, TCRdb called clonotypes with MiXCR, one entry per CDR3 protein. Of about 290,000 distinct CDR3 sequences listed, approximately 20% are singletons. This specimen consisted of peripheral blood mononuclear cells (PBMCs), obtained when the disease was refractory, from a patient treated with antithyroid drugs. These receptors came from a female donor with Graves disease. Both conserved end residues are part of each CDR3. D genes are given only for firm matches. Expanded clones are given a class, and other clones once, few, many or no size at all.

abundance	d_gene	v_gene	j_gene	CDR3aa	CDR3nt
few	.	TRBV6-5	TRBJ1-2	CASSYSQGLYGYTF	TGTGCCAGCAGTTACTCTCAGGGTCTGTATGGCTACACCTTC
.	.	TRBV20-1	TRBJ1-1	CSAGVITWDPNTEAFF	TGCAGTGCTGGAGTTATTACCTGGGACCCGAACACTGAAGCTTTCTTT
.	TRBD1	TRBV2	TRBJ2-4	CASGSRGRENIQYF	TGTGCCAGCGGAAGCAGGGGGCGCGAGAACATTCAGTACTTC
.	.	TRBV7-9	TRBJ2-4	CATSRDSKNIQYF	TGTGCCACCTCCCGGGACTCGAAAAACATTCAGTACTTC
.	.	TRBV3-1	TRBJ2-5	CASSQGRGRGLGTQYF	TGTGCCAGCAGCCAAGGACGGGGGAGGGGGTTGGGGACCCAGTACTTC
few	.	TRBV30	TRBJ1-3	CAWSEGRGPGNTIYF	TGTGCCTGGAGTGAGGGGCGGGGGCCTGGAAACACCATATATTTT
.	TRBD1	TRBV7-9	TRBJ2-7	CASSLATGGHEQYF	TGTGCCAGCAGCTTAGCTACAGGGGGCCACGAGCAGTACTTC
.	.	TRBV9	TRBJ1-4	CASSVRGGSEEKLFF	TGTGCCAGCAGCGTACGTGGGGGATCAGAGGAAAAACTGTTTTTT
many	.	TRBV18	TRBJ2-5	CASSPNRVRQETQYF	TGTGCCAGCTCACCCAACAGGGTTCGTCAAGAGACCCAGTACTTC
.	.	TRBV5-1	TRBJ2-7	CASSPERRGRSYEQYF	TGCGCCAGCAGTCCGGAGAGGCGGGGACGGTCCTACGAGCAGTACTTC
.	.	TRBV4-3	TRBJ1-2	CASSQGGRGYGYTF	TGCGCCAGCAGCCAAGGGGGGAGGGGCTATGGCTACACCTTC
.	.	TRBV5-1	TRBJ1-1	CASGAGDTEAFF	TGCGCCAGCGGTGCAGGGGACACTGAAGCTTTCTTT
many	.	TRBV7-2	TRBJ1-5	CASSLDVGRQPQHF	TGTGCCAGCAGCTTAGATGTGGGTAGGCAGCCCCAGCATTTT
.	.	TRBV12-3/TRBV12-4	TRBJ2-2	CASTFLAGTNTGELFF	TGTGCCAGCACCTTCCTTGCCGGGACGAACACCGGGGAGCTGTTTTTT
.	TRBD2	TRBV28	TRBJ2-1	CASRGLAGVGNEQFF	TGTGCCAGCAGGGGACTAGCGGGAGTGGGGAATGAGCAGTTCTTC
few	TRBD1	TRBV27	TRBJ1-2	CASRGTGFNYGYTF	TGTGCCAGCAGAGGGACAGGGTTCAACTATGGCTACACCTTC
few	.	TRBV28	TRBJ2-2	CAIRGGVDTGELFF	TGTGCCATCCGAGGAGGGGTGGACACCGGGGAGCTGTTTTTT
many	TRBD2	TRBV3-1	TRBJ2-7	CASSPSGKPTYEQYF	TGTGCCAGCAGCCCAAGCGGGAAGCCCACCTACGAGCAGTACTTC
.	.	TRBV27	TRBJ1-2	CASSLFSAGVNYGYTF	TGTGCCAGCAGTTTATTTTCGGCAGGGGTGAACTATGGCTACACCTTC
.	.	TRBV20-1	TRBJ2-7	CSAMKAGFGEQYF	TGCAGTGCTATGAAAGCGGGCTTTGGGGAGCAGTACTTC
.	TRBD2	TRBV6-1	TRBJ2-5	CASRPTSGSLETQYF	TGTGCCAGCAGACCTACCAGCGGGAGCTTAGAGACCCAGTACTTC
many	.	TRBV2	TRBJ1-1	CASSGQGSNTEAFF	TGTGCCAGCAGTGGACAAGGTTCGAACACTGAAGCTTTCTTT
.	.	TRBV7-2	TRBJ2-7	CASSLAGHASYEQYF	TGTGCCAGCAGCTTAGCGGGACACGCCTCCTACGAGCAGTACTTC
.	.	TRBV27	TRBJ2-5	CASKAVARAETQYF	TGTGCCAGCAAGGCCGTAGCCCGGGCAGAGACCCAGTACTTC